This is a list of T cell receptor beta chains from one sample in a study of shared clonotypes between healthy human individuals. Repertoires were generated with immunoSEQ multiplex PCR, while TCRdb's copy carries only in-frame clones and drops some. The repertoire consists of some 1 million clones, with about 70% occurring once and the leading ten covering approximately 1.5%. Sequenced material: memory CD4+ T cells sorted from blood. These receptors all come from a man in his late teens or twenties in good health. The CDR3 runs from the conserved cysteine through the conserved F or W. Each record gives: V gene, J gene, clone size, D gene, CDR3 protein, CDR3 DNA. The D gene is left open where the match is weak. Not every row has a clone size; where given, it reads once, few, many or a size class.

TRBV10-3	TRBJ1-5	NA	NA	CAISEQVNSNQPQHF	TGTGCCATCAGTGAGCAGGTTAATAGCAATCAGCCCCAGCATTTT
TRBV2	TRBJ1-3	NA	NA	CASKRESGNTIYF	TGTGCCAGTAAGCGGGAATCAGGAAACACCATATATTTT
TRBV19	TRBJ2-7	few	TRBD2	CASSMLPGLAGVTQYF	TGTGCCAGTAGTATGCTTCCGGGACTAGCGGGAGTAACGCAGTACTTC
TRBV6-1	TRBJ2-7	NA	NA	CASSEIGRHPTYEQYF	TGTGCCAGCAGTGAAATAGGGCGGCACCCAACCTACGAGCAGTACTTC
TRBV7-2	TRBJ2-5	NA	NA	CASSLRSIIQETQYF	TGTGCCAGCAGCTTGCGGTCGATTATACAAGAGACCCAGTACTTC
TRBV5-6	TRBJ2-7	once	NA	CASSFGNSYYEQYF	TGTGCCAGCAGCTTCGGAAACAGCTACTACGAGCAGTACTTC
TRBV5-1	TRBJ2-3	NA	TRBD2	CASSLAVSGSGDTQYF	TGCGCCAGCAGCTTGGCCGTTAGCGGGAGTGGCGATACGCAGTATTTT
TRBV14	TRBJ2-1	NA	NA	CASSTRGQQFF	TGTGCCAGCAGCACCCGGGGCCAGCAGTTCTTC
TRBV18	TRBJ2-1	NA	NA	CASSPPKGTASEQFF	TGTGCCAGCTCACCACCTAAGGGGACCGCGAGTGAGCAGTTCTTC
TRBV7-3	TRBJ1-6	NA	TRBD1	CASSSHAQGAAYNSPLHF	TGTGCCAGCAGCTCCCATGCCCAGGGGGCTGCCTATAATTCACCCCTCCACTTT
TRBV6-5	TRBJ2-7	NA	NA	CASSYKVYEQYF	TGTGCCAGCAGTTATAAGGTCTACGAGCAGTACTTC
TRBV6-1	TRBJ1-1	NA	TRBD1	CASSQQGKIAFF	TGTGCCAGCAGCCAACAGGGGAAAATAGCTTTCTTT
TRBV19	TRBJ1-5	NA	TRBD1	CASSIRGQGNQPQHF	TGTGCCAGTAGTATAAGGGGACAGGGAAATCAGCCCCAGCATTTT
TRBV7-2	TRBJ2-1	NA	TRBD2	CASSREGSYNEQFF	TGTGCCAGCAGTAGGGAGGGGTCCTACAATGAGCAGTTCTTC
TRBV6-1	TRBJ2-2	NA	NA	CASRHREGNTGELFF	TGTGCCAGCAGGCACAGGGAAGGGAACACCGGGGAGCTGTTTTTT
TRBV28	TRBJ1-1	NA	TRBD1	CASTVTGVLNTEAFF	TGTGCCAGCACTGTGACAGGGGTGCTGAACACTGAAGCTTTCTTT
TRBV30	TRBJ1-1	NA	NA	CAWSVQGSGTEAFF	TGTGCCTGGAGTGTACAAGGTTCAGGCACTGAAGCTTTCTTT
TRBV27	TRBJ2-2	NA	TRBD2	CASSTTSGRVYGELFF	TGTGCCAGCAGTACCACTAGCGGGAGGGTGTACGGGGAGCTGTTTTTT
TRBV5-5	TRBJ1-1	NA	NA	CASSSGPGVGTEAFF	TGTGCCAGCAGCTCGGGGCCGGGGGTTGGCACTGAAGCTTTCTTT
TRBV13	TRBJ2-2	few	TRBD2	CASSATGTSFVAGELFF	TGTGCCAGCAGCGCAACCGGGACTAGCTTTGTTGCCGGGGAGCTGTTTTTT
TRBV10-3	TRBJ1-2	NA	NA	CAIRELEGYGYTF	TGTGCCATCAGGGAACTCGAGGGCTATGGCTACACCTTC
TRBV7-2	TRBJ2-3	few	NA	CASSLQSTDTQYF	TGTGCCAGCAGCTTACAGAGCACAGATACGCAGTATTTT
TRBV6-5	TRBJ1-5	NA	NA	CASSWGRPDQPQHF	TGTGCCAGCAGTTGGGGACGGCCGGATCAGCCCCAGCATTTT
TRBV6-6	TRBJ2-5	NA	NA	CASLQGTRETQYF	TGTGCCAGCCTCCAGGGGACGAGAGAGACCCAGTACTTC
TRBV10-3	TRBJ1-4	NA	NA	CATVDATNEKLFF	TGTGCCACCGTAGATGCAACTAATGAAAAACTGTTTTTT
TRBV29-1	TRBJ2-6	NA	NA	CSVAEGSGANVLTF	TGCAGCGTTGCGGAGGGGTCTGGGGCCAACGTCCTGACTTTC
TRBV5-1	TRBJ2-7	NA	TRBD2	CASSSMGAGVSYEQYF	TGCGCCAGCAGCTCAATGGGAGCGGGAGTCTCCTACGAGCAGTACTTC
TRBV27	TRBJ1-1	NA	NA	CASSSNQGPTEAFF	TGTGCCAGCAGTTCCAACCAGGGCCCCACTGAAGCTTTCTTT
TRBV7-6	TRBJ1-1	once	NA	CAKDLRANEAFF	TGTGCCAAAGACCTCCGGGCAAATGAAGCTTTCTTT
TRBV4-3	TRBJ2-1	NA	TRBD2	CASSQDIGGSSYNEQFF	TGCGCCAGCAGCCAAGATATCGGCGGGAGCTCCTACAATGAGCAGTTCTTC
TRBV6-6	TRBJ2-5	NA	NA	CASSYSSGMTQYF	TGTGCCAGCAGTTACTCGAGCGGAATGACCCAGTACTTC
TRBV19	TRBJ1-4	few	NA	CASISMVGEKLFF	TGTGCCAGTATTTCAATGGTTGGTGAAAAACTGTTTTTT
TRBV29-1	TRBJ2-7	many	TRBD1	CSVGQGNYEQYF	TGCAGCGTTGGACAGGGGAACTACGAGCAGTACTTC
TRBV20-1	TRBJ1-2	few	NA	CSAREGPGYTF	TGCAGTGCTAGGGAGGGGCCTGGCTACACCTTC
TRBV30	TRBJ2-5	NA	NA	CAWSRGDQETQYF	TGTGCCTGGAGTAGGGGAGACCAAGAGACCCAGTACTTC
TRBV4-1	TRBJ2-2	NA	NA	CASSQDRVSGELFF	TGCGCCAGCAGCCAAGATAGGGTTAGCGGGGAGCTGTTTTTT
TRBV5-1	TRBJ2-3	NA	NA	CASSPIGGRTDTQYF	TGCGCCAGCAGCCCCATTGGGGGCAGAACAGATACGCAGTATTTT
TRBV28	TRBJ1-3	NA	NA	CASSSLGDTIYF	TGTGCCAGCAGTTCCTTGGGGGACACCATATATTTT
TRBV6-5	TRBJ1-5	NA	NA	CASSSTGTPQHF	TGTGCCAGCAGCAGTACAGGGACGCCCCAGCATTTT
TRBV18	TRBJ2-7	few	TRBD2	CASSFSRGGPYEQYF	TGTGCCAGCTCATTCTCTCGGGGGGGTCCCTACGAGCAGTACTTC
TRBV4-3	TRBJ1-4	few	NA	CASSPGPPNEKLFF	TGCGCCAGCAGCCCGGGGCCGCCTAATGAAAAACTGTTTTTT
TRBV6-1	TRBJ2-7	NA	TRBD2	CASSEWGSGRWGAYEQYF	TGTGCCAGCAGTGAATGGGGTAGCGGGAGGTGGGGGGCCTACGAGCAGTACTTC
TRBV6-5	TRBJ1-1	NA	TRBD1	CASSYSPSGGDGDAFF	TGTGCCAGCAGTTACTCGCCCTCAGGGGGAGACGGTGACGCTTTCTTT
TRBV18	TRBJ1-3	NA	NA	CASSPSRPFSGNTIYF	TGTGCCAGCTCACCATCCAGGCCATTCTCTGGAAACACCATATATTTT